These 28 T cell receptor beta chains share one sample of origin, sequenced in a study of T cell changes during pregnancy in multiple sclerosis. Method: immunoSEQ multiplex PCR; TCRdb's copy keeps in-frame clones and lacks some. The sample carries over 25,000 clones, 91% recorded once. The input for sequencing was CD8+ T cells from peripheral blood mononuclear cells, taken in the second trimester of pregnancy. The receptors originated from a female donor in good health, enrolled as a control in a pregnancy study.

The CDR3 reads CASSDFRGEQYF. The CDR3 DNA is TGTGCCAGCAGTGACTTCCGAGGCGAGCAGTACTTC. This chain uses TRBV25-1 with TRBJ2-7; D is undetermined. Trimming removed 3 bases from V and 6 bases from J, with 9 bases in between. Germline V CDR1 and CDR2: MGHDK, SYGVNS. CDR3 length: 12 amino acids.

V gene TRBV10-3 combines with J gene TRBJ1-3, with D hard to call. The V gene's germline CDR1 is ENHRY and CDR2 SYGVKD. The CDR3 has 11 residues. V dropped 11 bases and J dropped 3 bases, with 8 bases sitting between them. CDR3 DNA sequence: TGTGCCGTTCGTTTTGGAAACACCATATATTTT. This codes for CAVRFGNTIYF.

The chain recombines TRBV13 with TRBJ2-7; 11 bases are shared with TRBD2. The CDR3 loop spans 16 amino acids. The J segment lost 3 bases and the V segment lost 5 bases, leaving 9 bases of the junction unmatched. Germline V gene lookup returns CDR1 PRHDT and CDR2 FYEKMQ (reference sequence). Here the CDR3 DNA reads TGTGCCAGCAGCGTAAGGACTAGCGGGTTCAACTACGAGCAGTACTTC. Protein: CASSVRTSGFNYEQYF.

This clone occurred once. The chain is built from TRBV6-1 and TRBJ2-7, with a tentative D call TRBD1 (5 bases). In germline, CDR1 is MNHNS, CDR2 SASEGT. CDR3 length: 15 amino acids. The V end was cut by 2 bases, the J end by 0 bases, with 11 bases between. The CDR3 sequence is CASSETGPSSYEQYF. The CDR3 nucleotides read TGTGCCAGCAGTGAAACAGGTCCTAGCTCCTACGAGCAGTACTTC.

V gene TRBV19 combines with J gene TRBJ1-1; a weak D match, TRBD1 (5 bases). V lost 10 bases, J lost 1 base, and 10 bases lay in between. Germline assignment: CDR1 LNHDA and CDR2 SQIVND (reference sequence). The CDR3 contains 12 residues. The CDR3 DNA sequence: TGTGCCACCTGGAGGGGGAACACTGAAGCTTTCTTT. Its translation: CATWRGNTEAFF.

There are a few counts of this clone. The rearrangement uses TRBV7-9 and TRBJ2-1, with D tentatively TRBD2 (7 bases). CDR1 is SEHNR, CDR2 FQNEAQ, per germline (reference sequence). V was cut by 5 bases and J by 3 bases, with 17 bases left in between. The CDR3 sequence is 16 residues long. CDR3 region: CASSLLRGAIYNEQFF. As DNA, the CDR3 is TGTGCCAGCAGCCTACTCCGGGGGGCAATCTACAATGAGCAGTTCTTC.

V usage is TRBV7-6 and J usage is TRBJ2-1; 11 positions agree with TRBD2. Germline V gives CDR1 SGHVS, CDR2 FNYEAQ. There are 16 residues in the CDR3. V lost 5 bases, J lost 5 bases, and 8 bases stayed unmatched. CDR3 coding DNA: TGTGCCAGCAGCCTCACTAGCGGGGGATCTCACAATGAGCAGTTCTTC. Translation: CASSLTSGGSHNEQFF.

The chain carries TRBV19 and TRBJ2-3; 7 nucleotides align to TRBD2. This CDR3 has 15 residues. The V gene's germline CDR1 is LNHDA and CDR2 SQIVND (reference sequence). Trimming cost V 5 bases and J 0 bases; bases outside gene matches: 5. The CDR3, as DNA: TGTGCCAGTAGTGCTAGCGGATATAGCACAGATACGCAGTATTTT. It yields the protein CASSASGYSTDTQYF.

V gene TRBV7-2 combines with J gene TRBJ2-7, with TRBD1 as a possible D gene (5 bases). This CDR3 spans 14 amino acids. Per the germline V gene, CDR1 is SGHTA and CDR2 is FQGNSA. The germline V and J ends were trimmed by 0 bases and 1 base, with 7 bases remaining between them. The CDR3 reads CASSLADSSYEQYF. CDR3 coding DNA: TGTGCCAGCAGCTTAGCCGACAGTTCCTACGAGCAGTACTTC.

This rearrangement joins TRBV11-3 to TRBJ2-7; D gene unclear. This CDR3 comprises 17 residues. V lost 0 bases and J lost 0, with 15 bases in between. Germline V CDR1 and CDR2: SGHNT, YENEEA. The CDR3 nucleotides are TGTGCCAGCAGCTTAGATCTAAACAGACATAGCTCCTACGAGCAGTACTTC. It is translated as CASSLDLNRHSSYEQYF.

V and J are TRBV29-1 and TRBJ1-1; a weak D match, TRBD1 (5 bases). The germline V and J ends were trimmed by 7 bases and 7 bases, with 10 bases remaining between them. Germline V CDR1 and CDR2: SQVTM, ANQGSEA. The CDR3 extends over 10 amino acids. CDR3 nucleotide sequence: TGCAGCGCATGGGGCGGTGAAGCTTTCTTT. Translated: CSAWGGEAFF.

This clone appeared a single time. V is TRBV7-3 and J is TRBJ1-1; TRBD1 is a possible D gene (6 bases). Trimming took 2 bases from V and 3 from J, leaving 10 bases between them. Germline assignment: CDR1 SGHTA and CDR2 FQGTGA. This CDR3 has 14 residues. DNA of the CDR3: TGTGCCAGCAGCTTATCAGGGGTAGACACTGAAGCTTTCTTT. Protein: CASSLSGVDTEAFF. Combining the CDR3 with reference TRBV7-3 and TRBJ1-1 gives the whole variable domain GAGVSQTPSNKVTEKGKYVELRCDPISGHTALYWYRQSLGQGPEFLIYFQGTGAADDSGLPNDRFFAVRPEGSVSTLKIQRTERGDSAVYLCASSLSGVDTEAFFGQGTRLTVV.

The chain has TRBV19 and TRBJ1-3; D is perhaps TRBD1 (5 bases). The CDR3 consists of 16 residues. The germline CDR1 and CDR2 sequences are LNHDA and SQIVND (reference sequence). Deletions cut 8 bases from V and 0 bases from J, with 17 bases between. The DNA of the CDR3 is TGTGCCAGTTCCTTCAACCCCGACAGCTCTGGAAACACCATATATTTT. As protein: CASSFNPDSSGNTIYF.

The genes are TRBV12-5 and TRBJ2-2, with D possibly being TRBD1 (6 bases). The germline V gene encodes CDR1 LGHNT and CDR2 FRNRAP. The CDR3 spans 15 residues. Between the trimmed V and J ends, which lost 0 bases and 6 bases, there was a span of 11 bases. The CDR3 sequence: CASGLVLGAAGELFF. Written as DNA, the CDR3 is TGTGCTAGTGGTTTGGTATTGGGGGCCGCCGGGGAGCTGTTTTTT.

The rearrangement joins TRBV4-3 to TRBJ2-7, with D unclear. Trimming left V 1 base short and J 6 bases short, with 16 bases between. Germline V gene sequence: CDR1 LGHNA, CDR2 YSLEER. This CDR3 contains 15 residues. The CDR3 bases are TGCGCCAGCAGCCAAGGGCGGAGTCCCCTCGGCGAGCAGTACTTC. Translation: CASSQGRSPLGEQYF.

V is TRBV6-1 and J is TRBJ2-1; 9 bases are a match to TRBD2. This CDR3 contains 15 residues. The V gene end was trimmed by 2 bases and the J gene end by 7 bases; junction bases not matched to a gene: 6. Germline-derived CDR1 and CDR2 are MNHNS and SASEGT. This CDR3 reads CASSELAGLVNEQFF. The CDR3 region has the DNA TGTGCCAGCAGTGAACTAGCGGGGCTAGTAAATGAGCAGTTCTTC.

Only one count was recorded for this clone. This chain links TRBV7-9 with TRBJ2-1, with D tentatively TRBD2 (6 bases). The CDR3 contains 15 residues. Per germline, CDR1 SEHNR and CDR2 FQNEAQ (reference sequence). Deletions cut 1 base from V and 7 bases from J, with 14 bases between. CDR3 DNA: TGTGCCAGCAGCTTAGATTTAGGGACTCGGAATGAGCAGTTCTTC. It codes for CASSLDLGTRNEQFF.

The chain combines TRBV5-1 with TRBJ1-2; 9 nucleotides align to TRBD1. From germline, CDR1 is SGHRS and CDR2 YFSETQ. V dropped 4 bases and J dropped 9; count of bases not matched to a gene: 16. This CDR3 has 16 amino acids. The CDR3 here is CASSPRDREELWSYTF. The CDR3 coding sequence is TGCGCCAGCAGCCCTCGGGACAGGGAAGAATTATGGAGCTACACCTTC.

This chain joins TRBV9 and TRBJ2-2; no reliable D call. This CDR3 has 16 amino acids. V was trimmed by 0 bases and J by 0 bases, leaving 9 bases between them. Germline V gene sequence: CDR1 SGDLS, CDR2 YYNGEE. The CDR3 DNA reads TGTGCCAGCAGCGTAGGAATCCTAGCGAACACCGGGGAGCTGTTTTTT. This gives the protein CASSVGILANTGELFF.

V and J are TRBV5-6 and TRBJ1-1, with 8 bases lining up with TRBD1. The CDR3 runs 16 residues. Per the germline V gene, CDR1 is SGHDT and CDR2 is YYEEEE. Unmatched junction bases numbered 10, after V lost 6 bases and J lost 0 bases. The CDR3 DNA reads as TGTGCCAGCAACCTTGGACAGGGAATCATGAACACTGAAGCTTTCTTT. Its translation: CASNLGQGIMNTEAFF.

V is TRBV21-1 and J is TRBJ2-2; the table gives TRBD1 as D, unverified against the DNA. TRBV21-1 constitutes a pseudogene. This CDR3 has 16 residues. The CDR3 protein is CASSKRPTGNTGELFF. In DNA, the CDR3 is TGTGCCAGCAGCAAAAGGCCCACAGGGAACACCGGGGAGCTGTTTTTT.

V usage is TRBV11-2 and J usage is TRBJ2-4; no definite D call. Trimming removed 4 bases from V and 6 bases from J, with 13 bases in between. CDR3 length: 14 residues. CDR1 is SGHAT, CDR2 FQNNGV, per germline. The CDR3, as DNA: TGTGCCAGCAGCTCGGATTTCGGGTTAAACATTCAGTACTTC. It is translated as CASSSDFGLNIQYF.

This chain joins TRBV19 and TRBJ2-7; 8 bases map to TRBD1. The CDR3 is 14 amino acids. The junction had 7 bases not matched to a gene; V was cut back by 6 bases and J by 3 bases. CDR1 is LNHDA, CDR2 SQIVND, per germline (reference sequence). The CDR3 sequence: CASSVAGGSYEQYF. The CDR3 bases are TGTGCCAGTAGCGTGGCAGGGGGCAGCTACGAGCAGTACTTC.

This chain links TRBV5-1 with TRBJ2-7; TRBD1 agrees at 7 bases. CDR3 length: 16 residues. The germline V gene has CDR1 SGHRS and CDR2 YFSETQ. V lost 3 bases to trimming and J lost 1 base; unmatched junction nucleotides: 10. CDR3 DNA: TGCGCCAGCAGCTCAACAGGGGCAGAGGAATCCTACGAGCAGTACTTC. This sequence encodes CASSSTGAEESYEQYF.

V is TRBV27 and J is TRBJ1-2; 7 nucleotides align to TRBD1. The CDR3 extends over 16 amino acids. The V gene end was trimmed by 2 bases and the J gene end by 5 bases; junction bases not matched to a gene: 11. Germline values: CDR1 MNHEY, CDR2 SMNVEV (reference sequence). CDR3: CASSLRGQILGYGYTF. The CDR3 region has the DNA TGTGCCAGCAGTTTAAGGGGACAGATCCTGGGATATGGCTACACCTTC.

This chain connects TRBV27 to TRBJ2-7, with 7 bases aligning to TRBD1. With V trimmed by 2 bases and J by 12 bases, 7 bases remained unmatched. The CDR3 contains 12 residues. Germline V CDR1 and CDR2: MNHEY, SMNVEV (reference sequence). CDR3 sequence: CASSLRTGPLYF. The CDR3 DNA reads as TGTGCCAGCAGTTTAAGGACAGGCCCTTTGTACTTC.

The chain recombines TRBV9 with TRBJ2-2; D is possibly TRBD1 (6 bases). Germline loops: CDR1 SGDLS, CDR2 YYNGEE. The CDR3 is made up of 16 amino acids. Trimming removed 2 bases from V and 2 bases from J, with 13 bases in between. The CDR3 is CASSVAGAVNTGELFF. The CDR3, as DNA: TGTGCCAGCAGCGTGGCAGGGGCGGTCAACACCGGGGAGCTGTTTTTT.

This chain connects TRBV9 to TRBJ1-2; 7 nucleotides align to TRBD1. The ends lost 0 bases at V and 5 bases at J; junction bases unmatched: 10. Germline CDR1 is SGDLS and CDR2 is YYNGEE. The CDR3 has 16 amino acids. CDR3 DNA: TGTGCCAGCAGCGTAGGGGCTATTACAGGGGTTTATGGCTACACCTTC. Protein sequence: CASSVGAITGVYGYTF.